This entry is about one T cell receptor (beta chain). The data belong to a study of control samples from healthy donors and cancer patients. The table came from immunoSEQ multiplex PCR; TCRdb's copy has only in-frame clones and leaves some out. Of about 150,000 clones detected, 88% appear once; the ten largest clones hold roughly 1.7%. This TCR came from a man between 18 and 29 years old in good health. The sequenced sample consisted of blood.

The CDR3, as DNA: TGTGCCAGCAGGGCCTCCGGGCAGGGGGCGTACACTGAAGCTTTCTTT. Translating gives CASRASGQGAYTEAFF. V and J are TRBV27 and TRBJ1-1; 8 bases are a match to TRBD1. Germline V gene data show CDR1 as MNHEY and CDR2 as SMNVEV (reference sequence). CDR3 size: 16 residues. Germline trimming cut 6 bases from V and 3 bases from J; bases unmatched to any gene: 12.